This is a list of T cell receptor beta chains from one sample in a study of cytotoxic CD8 clonotypes in ibrutinib-treated CLL. Data came from immunoSEQ multiplex PCR; TCRdb stores just in-frame clones and leaves some out. The sample has under 300,000 clones, roughly four fifths seen once. Sequenced material: PBMCs, taken at disease progression, from a patient treated with ibrutinib. The source is a human donor with chronic lymphocytic leukemia. Each CDR3 is given with its conserved first and last residue. Each record gives: J gene, V gene, clone size, D gene, CDR3 DNA, CDR3 protein. D genes are given only for firm matches. Not every row has a clone size; where given, it reads once, few, many or a size class.

TRBJ2-4,TRBV2,.,TRBD2,TGTGCCAGCAGTGAATTCTCACGGGGGGGGAGCTTACTAGCCAAAAACATTCAGTACTTC,CASSEFSRGGSLLAKNIQYF
TRBJ1-3,TRBV4-1,.,.,TGCGCCAGCAGCCAAGTCAGGCCCTCTGGAAACACCATATATTTT,CASSQVRPSGNTIYF
TRBJ2-7,TRBV5-6,.,.,TGTGCCAGCAGCTTAGGGGGGGCGATCCACGAGCAGTACTTC,CASSLGGAIHEQYF
TRBJ2-1,TRBV4-3,.,.,TGCGCCAGCAGCCAGGGGCCCGGAAACACTCCCAATGAGCAGTTCTTC,CASSQGPGNTPNEQFF
TRBJ2-7,TRBV5-6,.,TRBD1,TGTGCCAGCAGCCCGGGACAGGAGCCCTACGAGCAGTACTTC,CASSPGQEPYEQYF
TRBJ1-2,TRBV18,.,.,TGTGCCAGCTCACCAATCGGATACCCTGGAGGGGATGGCTACACCTTC,CASSPIGYPGGDGYTF
TRBJ2-1,TRBV10-3,.,.,TGTGCCATCAGTGACGTCAGCCTCAATGAGCAGTTCTTC,CAISDVSLNEQFF
TRBJ1-1,TRBV5-1,.,TRBD1,TGCGCCAGCAGCTCATTACAGGGGAGGGGCACTGAAGCTTTCTTT,CASSSLQGRGTEAFF
TRBJ1-5,TRBV7-9,few,.,TGTGCCAGCAGTATACTGAATCAGCCCCAGCATTTT,CASSILNQPQHF
TRBJ1-6,TRBV6-1,few,.,TGTGCCAGCAGTGAAGTGGTACAGGGCCCCAATTCACCCCTCCACTTT,CASSEVVQGPNSPLHF
TRBJ2-3,TRBV5-1,once,TRBD2,TGCGCCAGCAGCTTGACTAGCGGAAGCACAGATACGCAGTATTTT,CASSLTSGSTDTQYF
TRBJ1-5,TRBV6-5,few,.,TGTGCCAGCAGGCATCAGCCCCAGCATTTT,CASRHQPQHF
TRBJ1-1,TRBV23-1,.,.,TGCGCCAGCAGTCAATGGTGGGGAGCAAGGGGAGAAGCTTTCTTT,CASSQWWGARGEAFF
TRBJ2-7,TRBV2,.,TRBD1,TGTGCCAGCAGGTCGACAGGGGAAGAGCAGTACTTC,CASRSTGEEQYF
TRBJ2-1,TRBV29-1,once,TRBD1,TGCAGCGGGCGGGACAGGCGATACAATGAGCAGTTCTTC,CSGRDRRYNEQFF
TRBJ2-7,TRBV6-6,.,.,TGTGCCAGCAGTTACGGCACAACCTACGAGCAGTACTTC,CASSYGTTYEQYF
TRBJ2-7,TRBV4-2,.,TRBD1,TGTGCCAGCAGCCAACGTACAGGGGGGCAGAACGAGCAGTACTTC,CASSQRTGGQNEQYF
TRBJ1-2,TRBV7-6,.,TRBD1,TGTGCCAGCAGCTTTGGGACAGCAAACTATGGCTACACCTTC,CASSFGTANYGYTF
TRBJ2-7,TRBV7-9,few,.,TGTGCCAGCAGCTTAGCAGGGGTACGCGTTTACGAGCAGTACTTC,CASSLAGVRVYEQYF
TRBJ1-1,TRBV7-9,.,.,TGTGCCAGCACTATTAACACTGAAGCTTTCTTT,CASTINTEAFF
TRBJ1-4,TRBV5-1,.,.,TGCGCCAGCAGCTGGGGGCTAGGACGTGAAAAACTGTTTTTT,CASSWGLGREKLFF
TRBJ1-3,TRBV9,once,.,TGTGCCAGCAGCCGTAGGGTAGACGGAAACACCATATATTTT,CASSRRVDGNTIYF
TRBJ1-1,TRBV29-1,few,.,TGCAGCGTTGGAAGGCGGAATGAAGCTTTCTTT,CSVGRRNEAFF
TRBJ1-5,TRBV10-3,.,.,TGTGCCATCAGTGACAGGTTAGATCAGCCCCAGCATTTT,CAISDRLDQPQHF
TRBJ1-1,TRBV5-6,.,.,TGTGCCAGCAGCTTGGACATTCCCGCTGAAGCTTTCTTT,CASSLDIPAEAFF
TRBJ1-6,TRBV6-6,few,.,TGTGCCAGCAGTTACTTACGGCCACCCCAGCCCCTCCACTTT,CASSYLRPPQPLHF
TRBJ2-3,TRBV4-1,.,.,TGCGCCAGCAGCCTCCTCAGCAACACAGATACGCAGTATTTT,CASSLLSNTDTQYF
TRBJ2-3,TRBV13,.,TRBD1,TGTGCCAGCAGCGTTACGTCCCCCAACAGGGGCAGCACAGATACGCAGTATTTT,CASSVTSPNRGSTDTQYF
TRBJ1-4,TRBV2,once,.,TGTGCCAGCCTAGGGACAAATAGGCGGGAAAAACTGTTTTTT,CASLGTNRREKLFF
TRBJ2-7,TRBV14,few,TRBD1,TGTGCCAGCAGTCGTTGGACAGGTGCCTACGAGCAGTACTTC,CASSRWTGAYEQYF
TRBJ2-7,TRBV28,few,.,TGTGCCAGCAGCTTCAAGTACCTTGGGGAGCAGTACTTC,CASSFKYLGEQYF
TRBJ1-3,TRBV7-2,.,.,TGTGCCAGCAGCTTAGAGACGGTCTCTGGAAACACCATATATTTT,CASSLETVSGNTIYF
TRBJ2-1,TRBV5-1,.,.,TGCGCCAGCAGGGACGACGACTCCTACAATGAGCAGTTCTTC,CASRDDDSYNEQFF
TRBJ2-5,TRBV7-2,.,.,TGTGCCAGCAGCTTAGTACACGCTAGCATGGAGACCCAGTACTTC,CASSLVHASMETQYF
TRBJ2-2,TRBV25-1,.,.,TGTGCCAGCAGATCGACAGGGGAGGGCACCGGGGAGCTGTTTTTT,CASRSTGEGTGELFF
TRBJ1-1,TRBV2,.,.,TGTGCCAGCAGAGGGGGGTTGCTGAACACTGAAGCTTTCTTT,CASRGGLLNTEAFF
TRBJ2-7,TRBV13,once,TRBD1,TGTGCCAGCAGCCGGGACAGCTCCTACGAGCAGTACTTC,CASSRDSSYEQYF
TRBJ1-1,TRBV14,.,.,TGTGCCAGTCGACAGGCGGGGAACACTGAAGCTTTCTTT,CASRQAGNTEAFF
TRBJ1-2,TRBV29-1,few,.,TGCAGCCCCTGGGTTCTAAACTATGGCTACACCTTC,CSPWVLNYGYTF
TRBJ1-4,TRBV6-5,.,.,TGTGCCAGCAGTTACCTGAAAAATGAAAAACTGTTTTTT,CASSYLKNEKLFF
TRBJ2-7,TRBV4-1,few,TRBD2,TGCGCCAGCAGCCAACTGGCGGGGGGATCCTACGAGCAGTACTTC,CASSQLAGGSYEQYF
TRBJ2-2,TRBV18,.,TRBD2,TGTGCCAGCTCTCCTAGCGGGATCACCGGGGAGCTGTTTTTT,CASSPSGITGELFF
TRBJ1-3,TRBV7-6,few,.,TGTGCCAGCAGCTTAGATCAGGGGCGGGGAAACACCATATATTTT,CASSLDQGRGNTIYF
TRBJ1-2,TRBV11-2,.,.,TGTGCCAGCAGCCTAGGGACAAGACCAGCTAACTATGGCTACACCTTC,CASSLGTRPANYGYTF
TRBJ2-7,TRBV5-1,.,.,TGCGCCAGCAGCTACCGAGACGGTCCCTCCTACGAGCAGTACTTC,CASSYRDGPSYEQYF
TRBJ2-2,TRBV7-9,.,.,TGTGCCAGCAGCAAGAGTAGTTCTGTCACCGGGGAGCTGTTTTTT,CASSKSSSVTGELFF
TRBJ2-7,TRBV7-6,.,.,TGTGCCAGCAGCTTAGCAACGAGGGGCGAGCAGTACTTC,CASSLATRGEQYF
TRBJ2-5,TRBV5-1,.,.,TGCGCCAGCAGCTTCCTACAGGGACAAGAGACCCAGTACTTC,CASSFLQGQETQYF
TRBJ2-7,TRBV4-1,.,TRBD1,TGCGCCAGCAGCCACCTACAGGGGACCTACGAGCAGTACTTC,CASSHLQGTYEQYF